This T cell receptor (beta chain) is drawn from a study of regulatory T cells in long-lasting Graves disease. Germline V CDR1 and CDR2: MGHRA, YSYEKL. V gave up 2 bases and J gave up 3 bases; unmatched junction bases: 7. The CDR3 is 16 amino acids. This sample's time point: newly diagnosed GD, antithyroid drugs for less than 3 months. TCR sequences were obtained from RNA taken from PBMCs. Enrollment of patients was through an endocrinology department in Xi'an, China. This clonotype has ten or more counts. Its target is unknown. Notes on the study in general: TRBV28, TRBJ1-2 and TRBJ2-5 were favored in persistent disease.

HTBI primers from iRepertoire and Arm-PCR of CDR3 regions yielded the TCR beta libraries. TCRdb reanalysed the multiplex PCR reads using MiXCR and keeps one entry per CDR3 protein. Of some 490,000 distinct CDR3 sequences listed, 12% are singletons. These same data were also listed under a study on T cells in Graves' hyperthyroidism and ophthalmopathy. That study reports: When the TCR CDR3 underwent first-round RT-PCR, the HTBI primer set was used. Blood also showed most of the thyroid clonotypes that were expanded above 0.001.

The receptor's source is a woman aged 25 to 39 with Graves disease. The gene calls are TRBV4-1 and TRBJ2-5; 9 bases fit TRBD2. The sample was peripheral blood mononuclear cells (PBMCs), taken at new diagnosis, from a patient treated with antithyroid drugs. The CDR3 protein is CASSQRGGREKETQYF. Here the CDR3 DNA reads TGCGCCAGCAGCCAACGAGGCGGGAGGGAGAAAGAGACCCAGTACTTC.